These 16 T cell receptor beta chains originate from one sample sequenced in a study of blood T cell repertoires in COVID-19 (dated by TCRdb to 2018 to 2020). Library creation used the immunoSEQ multiplex PCR assay. Imported from immuneACCESS, the table was reduced by TCRdb to in-frame sequences with V and J called. These copies leave out some clones; in studies compared against another copy, an unresolved V gene accounts for under half, and the cause of the remainder is not known. In this sample the table shows fewer than 200,000 clones, 70% to 85% of which occur a single time. Around 12% of the sample goes to the ten largest clones. Material: PBMCs or T cells enriched from blood (not recorded which). The receptors come from a man over 45 who had recovered from COVID-19.

The chain links TRBV5-4 to TRBJ1-4; 7 nucleotides match TRBD1. This CDR3 has 13 amino acids. Trimming at V came to 4 bases and at J to 8 bases, leaving 5 bases not matched to a gene. Germline V lookup: CDR1 SGHNT, CDR2 YYREEE (reference sequence). The CDR3 coding sequence is TGTGCCAGCAGCATACAGGGGTCCGAAAAACTGTTTTTT. Translating gives CASSIQGSEKLFF. The whole variable domain, filled in from reference TRBV5-4 and TRBJ1-4, reads ETGVTQSPTHLIKTRGQQVTLRCSSQSGHNTVSWYQQALGQGPQFIFQYYREEENGRGNFPPRFSGLQFPNYSSELNVNALELDDSALYLCASSIQGSEKLFFGSGTQLSVL.

The chain joins TRBV27 to TRBJ2-2, with 9 positions matching TRBD1. Trimming at V came to 6 bases and at J to 6 bases, leaving 11 bases not matched to a gene. Germline V gene data show CDR1 as MNHEY and CDR2 as SMNVEV (reference sequence). This CDR3 region has 16 residues. The CDR3 reads CASSYTGGGLAGELFF. The CDR3 DNA reads as TGTGCCAGCAGCTACACAGGGGGCGGTTTGGCCGGGGAGCTGTTTTTT.

This clone was recorded only once. The rearrangement uses TRBV5-1 and TRBJ2-6; 10 bases are shared with TRBD1. The junction had 6 bases not matched to a gene; V was cut back by 4 bases and J by 2 bases. Germline lookup yields CDR1 SGHRS and CDR2 YFSETQ. This CDR3 spans 17 amino acids. The CDR3 spells CASSGRDRGAGANVLTF. The CDR3 DNA sequence: TGCGCCAGCAGCGGGCGGGACAGGGGTGCTGGGGCCAACGTCCTGACTTTC.

V and J are TRBV5-6 and TRBJ2-7, with D perhaps TRBD2 (5 bases). Trimming removed 6 bases from V and 6 bases from J, with 16 bases in between. This CDR3 is 13 amino acids long. Germline values: CDR1 SGHDT, CDR2 YYEEEE. The CDR3 here is CASTRLSGSEQYF. The CDR3 nucleotides read TGTGCCAGCACCCGCTTGTCGGGGTCCGAGCAGTACTTC.

The chain is built from TRBV29-1 and TRBJ2-4; D perhaps matches TRBD2 (7 bases). Looked up from germline, CDR1 is SQVTM and CDR2 is ANQGSEA. CDR3 length equals 13 residues. The chain's CDR3 is CGGGDEGRGIQYF. CDR3 DNA sequence: TGCGGGGGCGGCGATGAGGGGAGGGGCATTCAGTACTTC.

This clone was picked up a small number of times. The rearrangement joins TRBV2 to TRBJ2-3, with D maybe TRBD1 (5 bases). Trimming left V 3 bases short and J 3 bases short, with 13 bases between. Germline-derived CDR1 and CDR2 are SNHLY and FYNNEI. CDR3 length equals 15 residues. CDR3 in DNA: TGTGCCAGCAGTGAGCAGGACAAGCTTACAGATACGCAGTATTTT. It encodes CASSEQDKLTDTQYF.

The V gene is TRBV13, the J gene TRBJ1-3; 9 bases are a match to TRBD1. V shed 5 bases and J 7 bases; nucleotides not matched to a gene: 15. Germline V gene lookup returns CDR1 PRHDT and CDR2 FYEKMQ (reference sequence). CDR3 length: 17 residues. The CDR3 sequence is CASSQGQGNLRANTIYF. The CDR3 bases are TGTGCCAGCAGCCAGGGACAGGGCAATCTCAGGGCCAACACCATATATTTT. Filled out from reference TRBV13 and TRBJ1-3, the complete variable domain reads AAGVIQSPRHLIKEKRETATLKCYPIPRHDTVYWYQQGPGQDPQFLISFYEKMQSDKGSIPDRFSAQQFSDYHSELNMSSLELGDSALYFCASSQGQGNLRANTIYFGEGSWLTVV.

J is TRBJ2-7 and V is TRBV19; D is perhaps TRBD1 (6 bases). The CDR3 consists of 14 residues. Between the trimmed V and J ends, which lost 6 bases and 0 bases, there was a span of 12 bases. The germline CDR1 and CDR2 sequences are LNHDA and SQIVND (reference sequence). CDR3 protein: CASRRQESSYEQYF. The CDR3 DNA reads as TGTGCCAGTAGACGACAGGAAAGCTCCTACGAGCAGTACTTC.

For the CDR3, the DNA is TGTGCCAGCGATACCGCGGGGGCCTATAACACTGAAGCTTTCTTT. Protein product: CASDTAGAYNTEAFF. This chain connects TRBV28 to TRBJ1-1, with D possibly being TRBD1 (6 bases). This CDR3 comprises 15 residues. CDR1 is MDHEN, CDR2 SYDVKM, per germline. Deletions cut 8 bases from V and 2 bases from J, with 18 bases between.

This chain connects TRBV6-5 to TRBJ1-6; 10 bases map to TRBD1. V was pared by 6 bases and J by 2 bases, with 1 base of the junction left unmatched. Germline CDR1 reads MNHEY; CDR2 reads SVGAGI. The CDR3 consists of 15 residues. The CDR3 DNA reads TGTGCCAGCAGGGGGACAGGGGCCTATAATTCACCCCTCCACTTT. It is translated as CASRGTGAYNSPLHF.

This chain connects TRBV14 to TRBJ1-2, with D perhaps matching TRBD1 (5 bases). CDR3 length equals 12 residues. V lost 2 bases, J lost 7 bases, and 8 bases lay in between. From germline, CDR1 is SGHDN and CDR2 FVKESK. The CDR3 DNA sequence: TGTGCCAGCAGCCAATCCGGGGGTGGCTACACCTTC. This gives the protein CASSQSGGGYTF.

The chain has TRBV5-1 and TRBJ2-2; D unclear. The CDR3 covers 14 residues. Germline V gene sequence: CDR1 SGHRS, CDR2 YFSETQ. Trimming cost V 1 base and J 4 bases, with 8 bases left between them. CDR3 in amino acids: CASSLSEPTGELFF. As DNA, the CDR3 is TGCGCCAGCAGCTTGTCGGAGCCCACCGGGGAGCTGTTTTTT.

The V and J genes are TRBV9 and TRBJ2-1, with D possibly being TRBD2 (7 bases). This CDR3 has 15 amino acids. Per germline, CDR1 SGDLS and CDR2 YYNGEE. V was shortened by 1 base and J by 7 bases, with 15 bases between the two germline ends. DNA for the CDR3: TGTGCCAGCAGCGTATCATGGGGGGGCCCGAATGAGCAGTTCTTC. Residues: CASSVSWGGPNEQFF.

This clone showed up just once. The chain couples TRBV15 to TRBJ1-2; D is unclear. The V and J ends lost 3 bases and 8 bases respectively, with 16 bases between them. This CDR3 is built from 14 residues. The germline V gene has CDR1 LNHNV and CDR2 YYDKDF (reference sequence). The CDR3 here is CATSSRRDSKGYTF. The DNA for the CDR3 is TGTGCCACCAGCAGTAGGAGGGATTCGAAGGGCTACACCTTC.

Details on this clone: A read error may account for a junction end that differs from germline. The chain combines TRBV7-7 with TRBJ2-2; 14 bases align to TRBD2. The CDR3 has 17 residues. CDR1 is SSHAT and CDR2 is FNYEAQ in the germline V gene (reference sequence). The CDR3 region has the DNA TGTGCTAGCAGCCCTGGACGACTAGCGGGGGGGCCCGGGGAGCTGTTTTTT. This sequence encodes CASSPGRLAGGPGELFF.

For the CDR3, the DNA is TGTGCCAGCAGCGCTCTAGCGGGGAACACCGGGGAGCTGTTTTTT. This codes for CASSALAGNTGELFF. The genes are TRBV7-8 and TRBJ2-2; 8 positions agree with TRBD2. In germline, CDR1 is SGHVS, CDR2 FQNEAQ. The junction had 3 bases not matched to a gene; V was cut back by 5 bases and J by 1 base. The CDR3 covers 15 residues.